A selection of T cell receptor beta chains follows, all from one sample in a study of blood T cell repertoires in COVID-19. This table comes from immunoSEQ multiplex PCR, and its TCRdb copy is limited to in-frame clones, with some not included. The sample yields 150,000 to 200,000 clones, 82% seen once. Sequenced input: PBMCs or T cells enriched from blood (not recorded which). The receptors originated from a man between 45 and 60 years old who had recovered from COVID-19. Each CDR3 is given with its conserved first and last residue. The order of the fields is CDR3 protein, CDR3 DNA, V gene, J gene, clone size, D gene. The D gene is left open where the match is weak. Rows give clone size only sometimes, using once, few, many, or a class for an expanded clone.

CASSWTSGSQETQYF	TGTGCCAGCAGTTGGACTAGCGGGAGTCAAGAGACCCAGTACTTC	TRBV6-5	TRBJ2-5	once	TRBD2
CASSEEGTGISQPQHF	TGTGCCAGCAGTGAAGAAGGGACAGGGATTAGTCAGCCCCAGCATTTT	TRBV2	TRBJ1-5	.	TRBD1
CASRHTRRGSLETQYF	TGTGCCAGCAGACACACGCGTCGGGGGTCCCTAGAGACCCAGTACTTC	TRBV3-1/TRBV3-2	TRBJ2-5	.	.
CASISPSGSNQPQHF	TGTGCCAGTATATCCCCCTCGGGTAGCAATCAGCCCCAGCATTTT	TRBV19	TRBJ1-5	.	.
CASSFRQGVQTQYF	TGCGCCAGCAGCTTTAGACAGGGGGTGCAGACCCAGTACTTC	TRBV5-1	TRBJ2-5	.	TRBD1
CASNPYSGAYEQYF	TGTGCCAGCAACCCTTATAGCGGAGCCTACGAGCAGTACTTC	TRBV28	TRBJ2-7	.	.
CASSTTSGVRTDTQYF	TGTGCCAGCAGCACCACTAGCGGGGTGCGCACAGATACGCAGTATTTT	TRBV7-2	TRBJ2-3	once	TRBD2
CASRKAGTANEQFF	TGTGCCAGCAGGAAAGCCGGGACAGCCAATGAGCAGTTCTTC	TRBV5-8	TRBJ2-1	.	TRBD1
CATSRENFANEKLFF	TGTGCCACCAGCAGAGAGAACTTCGCTAATGAAAAACTGTTTTTT	TRBV15	TRBJ1-4	.	.
CASQKGGDYGYTF	TGTGCCAGCCAAAAGGGGGGGGACTATGGCTACACCTTC	TRBV28	TRBJ1-2	once	.
CASDGGRNQPQHF	TGTGCCAGTGATGGGGGCCGCAATCAGCCCCAGCATTTT	TRBV19	TRBJ1-5	.	.
CASTNPGTGEYEQYF	TGTGCCAGCACCAACCCCGGGACAGGGGAGTACGAGCAGTACTTC	TRBV2	TRBJ2-7	.	TRBD1
CATMTGGTEAFF	TGTGCCACCATGACAGGGGGAACTGAAGCTTTCTTT	TRBV6-5	TRBJ1-1	.	TRBD1
CASSWGQGLFQPQHF	TGTGCCAGCAGTTGGGGACAGGGATTGTTTCAGCCCCAGCATTTT	TRBV28	TRBJ1-5	.	TRBD1
CASSPGVGGSYEQYF	TGTGCCAGCAGCCCCGGGGTAGGGGGAAGTTACGAGCAGTACTTC	TRBV7-2	TRBJ2-7	.	.
CASSDSGGAHETQYF	TGTGCCAGCAGCGACAGCGGGGGGGCTCACGAGACCCAGTACTTC	TRBV9	TRBJ2-5	once	TRBD2
CASSPGLARNYNEQFF	TGTGCCAGCAGTCCAGGACTAGCGAGAAACTACAATGAGCAGTTCTTC	TRBV27	TRBJ2-1	.	TRBD2
CASSTNRGQGTQYF	TGTGCCAGCAGTACAAACAGGGGTCAAGGGACCCAGTACTTC	TRBV2	TRBJ2-5	.	TRBD1
CASLTSRYEQYF	TGTGCCAGCCTTACATCTCGCTACGAGCAGTACTTC	TRBV28	TRBJ2-7	.	.
CASSSSRSGGQFF	TGTGCCAGCAGTTCATCACGTTCAGGGGGGCAGTTCTTC	TRBV27	TRBJ2-1	.	TRBD1
CASSHPGQGEIEAFF	TGTGCCAGCAGTCACCCCGGACAGGGAGAAATTGAAGCTTTCTTT	TRBV28	TRBJ1-1	.	TRBD1
CASSPQRPGGEAFF	TGTGCCAGCAGCCCACAGAGGCCAGGGGGAGAAGCTTTCTTT	TRBV3-1/TRBV3-2	TRBJ1-1	once	TRBD1
CASSPEGLAGGTEQFF	TGTGCCAGCAGCCCCGAGGGCCTAGCGGGAGGTACTGAGCAGTTCTTC	TRBV5-4	TRBJ2-1	once	TRBD2
CAWSVGTGSNSPLHF	TGTGCCTGGAGTGTAGGGACAGGGAGTAATTCACCCCTCCACTTT	TRBV30	TRBJ1-6	.	TRBD1
CASSGTGANTGELFF	TGCGCCAGCAGCGGAACAGGGGCGAACACCGGGGAGCTGTTTTTT	TRBV5-1	TRBJ2-2	.	TRBD1
CASSSQGRETQYF	TGTGCCAGTAGTTCACAGGGGCGGGAGACCCAGTACTTC	TRBV19	TRBJ2-5	.	TRBD1
CASSVDRGPEGYTF	TGTGCCAGCAGTGTCGACAGGGGCCCAGAGGGCTACACCTTC	TRBV2	TRBJ1-2	.	TRBD1
CASSRSQGNEQFF	TGTGCCAGCAGTCGATCACAGGGGAATGAGCAGTTCTTC	TRBV6-6	TRBJ2-1	.	TRBD1
CASSLKGQGNYGYTF	TGTGCCAGCAGCTTGAAGGGACAGGGGAACTATGGCTACACCTTC	TRBV5-4	TRBJ1-2	.	TRBD1
CASSLIGGYGYTF	TGTGCCAGCAGCTTGATCGGGGGGTATGGCTACACCTTC	TRBV5-4	TRBJ1-2	.	.
CASSPGGTGTDTQYF	TGTGCCAGCAGCCCTGGCGGGACTGGGACAGATACGCAGTATTTT	TRBV5-4	TRBJ2-3	once	.
CASRQTSGRVVDTQYF	TGTGCCAGCAGACAGACTAGCGGGAGGGTAGTAGATACGCAGTATTTT	TRBV5-4	TRBJ2-3	.	TRBD2
CASRNRETNEKLFF	TGTGCCAGCAGGAACAGGGAGACTAATGAAAAACTGTTTTTT	TRBV7-9	TRBJ1-4	.	.
CASSPRYNYGYTF	TGTGCCAGCAGCCCGCGATATAACTATGGCTACACCTTC	TRBV3-1/TRBV3-2	TRBJ1-2	.	.
CATSDRLAGGFDTQYF	TGTGCCACCAGTGACCGACTAGCGGGGGGCTTTGATACGCAGTATTTT	TRBV24-1	TRBJ2-3	once	TRBD2
CARRGSYEQYF	TGTGCCAGAAGGGGTTCCTACGAGCAGTACTTC	TRBV3-1/TRBV3-2	TRBJ2-7	.	.
CASSLMGTGGNQPQHF	TGCGCCAGCAGCTTGATGGGGACAGGGGGCAATCAGCCCCAGCATTTT	TRBV5-1	TRBJ1-5	.	TRBD1
CASSYSRGSDNQPQHF	TGTGCCAGCAGTTACTCGCGGGGGTCGGACAATCAGCCCCAGCATTTT	TRBV6-6	TRBJ1-5	.	.
CSVVPGGSYGYTF	TGCAGCGTTGTGCCAGGGGGCTCATATGGCTACACCTTC	TRBV29-1	TRBJ1-2	once	TRBD1
CATSARGLAGGTQYF	TGTGCCACCAGTGCCCGGGGACTAGCGGGAGGGACGCAGTATTTT	TRBV24-1	TRBJ2-3	once	TRBD2
CASSSKDGSYEQYF	TGCGCCAGCAGCTCCAAAGACGGGTCCTACGAGCAGTACTTC	TRBV5-1	TRBJ2-7	.	.
CSARPETAYNEQFF	TGCAGCGCTAGGCCGGAGACAGCATACAATGAGCAGTTCTTC	TRBV29-1	TRBJ2-1	once	.
CASSRVGGGPYNEQFF	TGTGCCAGCAGCCGAGTCGGGGGGGGTCCCTACAATGAGCAGTTCTTC	TRBV7-8	TRBJ2-1	.	TRBD2
CASRGPGIINEKLFF	TGTGCCAGCAGAGGTCCGGGGATCATAAATGAAAAACTGTTTTTT	TRBV2	TRBJ1-4	.	.
CATSRGQGGYEQYF	TGTGCCACCAGTAGAGGACAGGGAGGCTACGAGCAGTACTTC	TRBV15	TRBJ2-7	.	TRBD1
CASSADRRDSPLHF	TGTGCCAGCAGTGCGGACAGGCGGGATTCACCCCTCCACTTT	TRBV2	TRBJ1-6	.	TRBD1
CASRGGASNYGYTF	TGTGCCAGCAGGGGCGGGGCCTCCAACTATGGCTACACCTTC	TRBV2	TRBJ1-2	.	.